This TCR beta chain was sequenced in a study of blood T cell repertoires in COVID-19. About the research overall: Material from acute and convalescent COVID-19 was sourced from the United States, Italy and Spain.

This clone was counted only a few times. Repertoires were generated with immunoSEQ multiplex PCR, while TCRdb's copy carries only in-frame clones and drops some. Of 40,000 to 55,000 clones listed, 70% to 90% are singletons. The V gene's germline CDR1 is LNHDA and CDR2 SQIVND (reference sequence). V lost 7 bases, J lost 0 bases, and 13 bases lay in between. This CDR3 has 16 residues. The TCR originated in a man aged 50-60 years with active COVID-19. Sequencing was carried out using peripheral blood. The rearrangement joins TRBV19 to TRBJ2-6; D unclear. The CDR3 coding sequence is TGTGCCAGTACCCTAGGTAGTTCCTCTGGGGCCAACGTCCTGACTTTC. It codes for CASTLGSSSGANVLTF.